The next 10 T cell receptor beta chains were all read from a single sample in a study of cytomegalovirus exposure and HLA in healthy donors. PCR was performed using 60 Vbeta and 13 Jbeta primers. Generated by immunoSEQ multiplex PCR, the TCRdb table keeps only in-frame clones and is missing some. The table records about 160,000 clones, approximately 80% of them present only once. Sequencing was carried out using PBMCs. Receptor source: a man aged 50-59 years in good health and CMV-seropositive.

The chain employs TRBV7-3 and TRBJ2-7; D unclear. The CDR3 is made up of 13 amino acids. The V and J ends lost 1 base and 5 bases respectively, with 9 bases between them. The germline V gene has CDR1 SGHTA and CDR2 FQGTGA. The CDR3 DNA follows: TGTGCCAGCAGCTTAAAGCGTGACCACGAGCAGTACTTC. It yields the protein CASSLKRDHEQYF.

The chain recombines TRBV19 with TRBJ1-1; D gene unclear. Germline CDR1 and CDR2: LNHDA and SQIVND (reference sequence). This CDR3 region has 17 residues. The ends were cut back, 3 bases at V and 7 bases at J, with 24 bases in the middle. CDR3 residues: CASSIPLAGRRSHEAFF. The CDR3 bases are TGTGCCAGTAGTATCCCCCTCGCGGGCCGGAGGTCTCATGAAGCTTTCTTT.

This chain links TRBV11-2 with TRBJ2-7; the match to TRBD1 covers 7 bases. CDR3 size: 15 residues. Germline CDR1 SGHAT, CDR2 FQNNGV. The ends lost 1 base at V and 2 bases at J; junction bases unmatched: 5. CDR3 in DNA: TGTGCCAGCAGCTTAGCGGCAGGGGGACCCTACGAGCAGTACTTC. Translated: CASSLAAGGPYEQYF.

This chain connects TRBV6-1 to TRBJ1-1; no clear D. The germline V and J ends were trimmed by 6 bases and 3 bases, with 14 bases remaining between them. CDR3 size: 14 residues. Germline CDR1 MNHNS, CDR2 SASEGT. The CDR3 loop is CASRTGESDTEAFF. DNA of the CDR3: TGTGCCAGCAGGACCGGGGAATCGGACACTGAAGCTTTCTTT.

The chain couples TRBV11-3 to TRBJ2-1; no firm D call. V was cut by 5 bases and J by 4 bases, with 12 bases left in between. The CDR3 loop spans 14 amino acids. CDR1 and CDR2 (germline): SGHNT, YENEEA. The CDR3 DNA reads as TGTGCCAGCAGCATCCCGCCGAGGTACAATGAGCAGTTCTTC. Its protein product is CASSIPPRYNEQFF.

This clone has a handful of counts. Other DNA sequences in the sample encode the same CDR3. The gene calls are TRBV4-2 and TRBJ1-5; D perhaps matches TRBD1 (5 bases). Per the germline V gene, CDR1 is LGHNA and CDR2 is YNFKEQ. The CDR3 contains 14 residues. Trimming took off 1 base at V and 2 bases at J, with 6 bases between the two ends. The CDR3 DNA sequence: TGTGCCAGCAGCCAAGTAGGGGGCAATCAGCCCCAGCATTTT. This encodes CASSQVGGNQPQHF.

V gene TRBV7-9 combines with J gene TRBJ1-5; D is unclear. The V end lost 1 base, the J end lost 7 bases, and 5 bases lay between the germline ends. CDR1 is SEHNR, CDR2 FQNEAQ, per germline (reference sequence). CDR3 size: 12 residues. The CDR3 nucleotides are TGTGCCAGCAGCTTAGAAGAGCAGCCCCAGCATTTT. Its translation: CASSLEEQPQHF.

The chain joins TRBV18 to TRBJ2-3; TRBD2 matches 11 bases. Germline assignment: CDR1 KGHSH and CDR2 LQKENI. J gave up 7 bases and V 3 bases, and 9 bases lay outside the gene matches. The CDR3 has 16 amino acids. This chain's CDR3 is CASSPYSTSGNNTQYF. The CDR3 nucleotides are TGTGCCAGCTCACCCTACTCGACTAGCGGGAACAATACGCAGTATTTT.

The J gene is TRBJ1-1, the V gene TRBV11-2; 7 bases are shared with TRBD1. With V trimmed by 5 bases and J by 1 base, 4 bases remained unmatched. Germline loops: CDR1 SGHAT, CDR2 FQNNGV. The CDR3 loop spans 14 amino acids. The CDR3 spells CASSPGQRNTEAFF. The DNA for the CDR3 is TGTGCCAGCAGCCCGGGACAGCGGAACACTGAAGCTTTCTTT.

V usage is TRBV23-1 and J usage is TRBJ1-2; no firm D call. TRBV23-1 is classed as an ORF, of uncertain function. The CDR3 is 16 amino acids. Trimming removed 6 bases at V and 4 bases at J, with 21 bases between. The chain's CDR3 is CASSYNETNRFYGYTF. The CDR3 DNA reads TGCGCCAGCAGCTACAACGAGACTAATCGCTTCTATGGCTACACCTTC.